This record concerns one TCR beta chain sequence. Its antigen is unknown. At one boundary the junction diverges from the germline segment, which might be a read error. This table comes from immunoSEQ multiplex PCR, and its TCRdb copy is limited to in-frame clones, with some not included. This sample has about 55,000 clones, with about 70% found just once. The data were taken from a study of CD4+ T cells in melanoma. Study results and caveats: A reported correlation linked neoantigen-specific CD4+ T cells to CD8+, macrophage and B cell function. Neoantigen-specific CD4+ T cells in melanoma reportedly had diverse differentiation states.

The CDR3 runs to 15 residues. Germline CDR1 reads SSHAT; CDR2 reads FNYEAQ (reference sequence). The chain couples TRBV7-7 to TRBJ2-1; D is unclear. The receptor was derived from a human donor with melanoma. Sequenced material: tumor tissue. CDR3 amino acids: CASSLDSNSYNEQFF. For the CDR3, the DNA is TGTGCTAGCAGCTTAGATTCGAATTCCTACAATGAGCAGTTCTTC.